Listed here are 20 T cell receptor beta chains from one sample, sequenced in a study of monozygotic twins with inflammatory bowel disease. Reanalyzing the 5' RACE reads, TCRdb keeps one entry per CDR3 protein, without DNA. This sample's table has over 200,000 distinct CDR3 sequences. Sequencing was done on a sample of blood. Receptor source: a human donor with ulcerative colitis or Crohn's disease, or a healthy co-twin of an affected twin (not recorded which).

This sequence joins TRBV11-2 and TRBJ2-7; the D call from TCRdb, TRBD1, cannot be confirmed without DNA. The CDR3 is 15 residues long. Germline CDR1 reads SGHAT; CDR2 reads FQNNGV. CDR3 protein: CASSLVPPRSGEQYF. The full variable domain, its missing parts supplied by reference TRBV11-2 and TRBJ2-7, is EAGVAQSPRYKIIEKRQSVAFWCNPISGHATLYWYQQILGQGPKLLIQFQNNGVVDDSQLPKDRFSAERLKGVDSTLKIQPAKLEDSAVYLCASSLVPPRSGEQYFGPGTRLTVT.

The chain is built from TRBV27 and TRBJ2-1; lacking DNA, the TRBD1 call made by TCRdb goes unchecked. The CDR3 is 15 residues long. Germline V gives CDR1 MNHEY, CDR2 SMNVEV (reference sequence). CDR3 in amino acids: CASSLEGNFYNEQFF.

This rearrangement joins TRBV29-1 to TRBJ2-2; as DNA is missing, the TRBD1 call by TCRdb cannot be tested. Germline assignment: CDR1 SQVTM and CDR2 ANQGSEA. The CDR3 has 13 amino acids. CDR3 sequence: CSGNQGNTGELFF.

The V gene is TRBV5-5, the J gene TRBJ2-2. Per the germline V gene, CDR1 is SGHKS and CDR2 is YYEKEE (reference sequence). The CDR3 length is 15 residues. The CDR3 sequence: CASSLLGSNTGELFF.

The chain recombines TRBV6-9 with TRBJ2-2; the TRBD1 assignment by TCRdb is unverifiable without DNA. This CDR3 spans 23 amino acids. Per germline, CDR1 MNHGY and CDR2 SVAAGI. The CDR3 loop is CASIISNLTGPVLGNRNTGELFF.

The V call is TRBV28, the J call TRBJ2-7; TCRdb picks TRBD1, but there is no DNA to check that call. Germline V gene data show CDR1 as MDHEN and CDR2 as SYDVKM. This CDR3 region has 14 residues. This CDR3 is CASSGPGQYYEQYF.

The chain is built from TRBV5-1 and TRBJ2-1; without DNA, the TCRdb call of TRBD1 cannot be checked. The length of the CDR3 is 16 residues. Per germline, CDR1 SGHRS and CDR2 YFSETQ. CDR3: CASSSTPGQDYNEQFF. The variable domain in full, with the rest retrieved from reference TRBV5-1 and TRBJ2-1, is KAGVTQTPRYLIKTRGQQVTLSCSPISGHRSVSWYQQTPGQGLQFLFEYFSETQRNKGNFPGRFSGRQFSNSRSEMNVSTLELGDSALYLCASSSTPGQDYNEQFFGPGTRLTVL.

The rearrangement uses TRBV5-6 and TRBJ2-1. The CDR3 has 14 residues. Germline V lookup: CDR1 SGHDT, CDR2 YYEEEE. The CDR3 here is CASSLSQFYNEQFF.

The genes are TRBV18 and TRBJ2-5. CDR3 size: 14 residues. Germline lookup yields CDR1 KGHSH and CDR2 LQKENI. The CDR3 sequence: CASSPPGDQETQYF.

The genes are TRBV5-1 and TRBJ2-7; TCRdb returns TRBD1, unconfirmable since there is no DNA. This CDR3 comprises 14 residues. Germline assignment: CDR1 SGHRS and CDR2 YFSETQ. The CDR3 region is CASSLGQGPYEQYF.

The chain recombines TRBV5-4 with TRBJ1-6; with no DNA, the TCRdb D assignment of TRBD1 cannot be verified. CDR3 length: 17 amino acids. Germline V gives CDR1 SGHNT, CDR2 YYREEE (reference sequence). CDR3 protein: CASSSSGDRRSNSPLHF.

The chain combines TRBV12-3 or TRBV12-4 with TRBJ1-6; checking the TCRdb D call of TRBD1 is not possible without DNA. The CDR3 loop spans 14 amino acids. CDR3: CASSPLGGESPLHF.

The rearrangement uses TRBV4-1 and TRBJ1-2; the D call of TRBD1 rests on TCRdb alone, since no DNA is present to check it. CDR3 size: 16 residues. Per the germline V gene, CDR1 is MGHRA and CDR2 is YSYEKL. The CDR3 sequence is CASSQVRQGQNYGYTF.

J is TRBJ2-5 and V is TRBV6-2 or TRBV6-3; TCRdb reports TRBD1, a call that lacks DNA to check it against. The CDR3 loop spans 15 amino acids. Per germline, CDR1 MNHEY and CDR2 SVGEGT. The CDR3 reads CASSYETGGQETQYF.

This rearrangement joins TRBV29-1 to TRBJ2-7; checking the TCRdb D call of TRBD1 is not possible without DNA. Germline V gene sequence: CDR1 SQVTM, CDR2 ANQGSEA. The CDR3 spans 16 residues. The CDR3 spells CSAGQGAVNHPYEQYF.

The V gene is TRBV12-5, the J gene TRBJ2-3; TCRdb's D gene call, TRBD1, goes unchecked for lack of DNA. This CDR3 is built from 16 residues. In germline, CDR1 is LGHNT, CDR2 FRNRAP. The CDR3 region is CASGLPTGFGTDTQYF.

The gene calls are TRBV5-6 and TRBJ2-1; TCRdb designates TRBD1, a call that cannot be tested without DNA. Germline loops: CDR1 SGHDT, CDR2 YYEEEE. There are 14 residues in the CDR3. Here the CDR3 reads CASSLGTPYNEQFF.

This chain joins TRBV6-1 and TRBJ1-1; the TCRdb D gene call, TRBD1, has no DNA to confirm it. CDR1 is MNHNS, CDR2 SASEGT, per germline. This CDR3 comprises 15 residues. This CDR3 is CASSLQGADGTEAFF.

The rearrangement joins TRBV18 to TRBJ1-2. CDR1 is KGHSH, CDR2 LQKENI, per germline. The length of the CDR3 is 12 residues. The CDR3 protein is CASSPTVYGYTF.

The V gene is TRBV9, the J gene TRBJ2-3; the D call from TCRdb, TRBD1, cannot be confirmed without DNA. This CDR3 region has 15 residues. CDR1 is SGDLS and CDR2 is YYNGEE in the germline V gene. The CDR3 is CASSVRGTGTDTQYF.